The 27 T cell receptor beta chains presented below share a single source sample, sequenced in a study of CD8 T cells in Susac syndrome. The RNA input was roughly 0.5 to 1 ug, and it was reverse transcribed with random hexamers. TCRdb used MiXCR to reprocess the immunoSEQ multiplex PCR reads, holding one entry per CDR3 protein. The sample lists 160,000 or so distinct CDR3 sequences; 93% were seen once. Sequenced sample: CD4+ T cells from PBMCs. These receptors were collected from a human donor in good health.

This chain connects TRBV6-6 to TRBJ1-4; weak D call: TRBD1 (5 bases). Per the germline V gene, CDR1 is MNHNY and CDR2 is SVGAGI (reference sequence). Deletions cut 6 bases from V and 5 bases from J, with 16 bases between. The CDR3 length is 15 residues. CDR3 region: CASRTSGLGNEKLFF. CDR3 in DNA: TGTGCCAGCAGGACGTCGGGGCTCGGGAATGAAAAACTGTTTTTT.

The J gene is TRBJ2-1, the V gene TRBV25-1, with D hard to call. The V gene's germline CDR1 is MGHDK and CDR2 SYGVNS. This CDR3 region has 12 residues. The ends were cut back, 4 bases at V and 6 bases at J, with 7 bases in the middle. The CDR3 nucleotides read TGTGCCAGCAGTGGAAACCCCAATGAGCAGTTCTTC. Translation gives CASSGNPNEQFF.

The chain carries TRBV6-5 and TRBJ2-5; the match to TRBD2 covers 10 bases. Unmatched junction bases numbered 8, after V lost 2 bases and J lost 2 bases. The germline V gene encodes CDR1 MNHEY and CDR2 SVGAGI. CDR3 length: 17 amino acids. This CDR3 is CASSYRGSGGKQETQYF. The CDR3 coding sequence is TGTGCCAGCAGTTACAGAGGTAGCGGGGGGAAACAAGAGACCCAGTACTTC.

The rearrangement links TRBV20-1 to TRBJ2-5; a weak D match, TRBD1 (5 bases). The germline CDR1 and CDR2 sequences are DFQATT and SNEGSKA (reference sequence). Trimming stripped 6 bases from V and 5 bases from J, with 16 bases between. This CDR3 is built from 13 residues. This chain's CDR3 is CSAAQGSGETQYF. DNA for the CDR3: TGCAGTGCCGCCCAGGGATCCGGGGAGACCCAGTACTTC.

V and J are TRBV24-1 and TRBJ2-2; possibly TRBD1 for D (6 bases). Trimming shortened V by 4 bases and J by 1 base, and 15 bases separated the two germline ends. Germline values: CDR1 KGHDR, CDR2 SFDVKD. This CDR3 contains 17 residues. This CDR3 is CATSESRPGQNTGELFF. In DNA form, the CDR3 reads TGTGCCACCAGTGAGTCGAGGCCGGGACAGAACACCGGGGAGCTGTTTTTT.

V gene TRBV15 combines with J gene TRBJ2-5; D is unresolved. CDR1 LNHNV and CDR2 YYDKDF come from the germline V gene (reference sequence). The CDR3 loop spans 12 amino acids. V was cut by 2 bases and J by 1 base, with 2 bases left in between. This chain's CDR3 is CATSRTQETQYF. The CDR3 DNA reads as TGTGCCACCAGCAGAACCCAAGAGACCCAGTACTTC.

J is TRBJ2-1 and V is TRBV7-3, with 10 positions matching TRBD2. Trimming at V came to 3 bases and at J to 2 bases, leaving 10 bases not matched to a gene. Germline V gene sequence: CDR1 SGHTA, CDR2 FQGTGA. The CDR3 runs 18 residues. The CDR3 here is CASSFKRGGLSPYNEQFF. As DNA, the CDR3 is TGTGCCAGCAGCTTTAAGCGGGGGGGCCTATCTCCCTACAATGAGCAGTTCTTC.

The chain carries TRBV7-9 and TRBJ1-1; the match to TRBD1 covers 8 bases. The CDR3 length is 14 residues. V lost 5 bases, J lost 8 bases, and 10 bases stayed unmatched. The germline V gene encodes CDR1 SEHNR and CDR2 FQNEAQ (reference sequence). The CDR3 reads CASSLTGQGGEAFF. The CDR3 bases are TGTGCCAGCAGCCTTACCGGACAGGGTGGGGAAGCTTTCTTT.

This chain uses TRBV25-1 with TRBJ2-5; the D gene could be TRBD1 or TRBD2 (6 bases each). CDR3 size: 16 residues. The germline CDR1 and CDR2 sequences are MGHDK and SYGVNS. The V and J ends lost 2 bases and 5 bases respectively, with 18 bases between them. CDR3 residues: CASSEGGGGHGETQYF. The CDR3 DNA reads TGTGCCAGCAGTGAAGGTGGAGGGGGGCACGGGGAGACCCAGTACTTC. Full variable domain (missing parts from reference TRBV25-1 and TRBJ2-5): EADIYQTPRYLVIGTGKKITLECSQTMGHDKMYWYQQDPGMELHLIHYSYGVNSTEKGDLSSESTVSRIRTEHFPLTLESARPSHTSQYLCASSEGGGGHGETQYFGPGTRLLVL.

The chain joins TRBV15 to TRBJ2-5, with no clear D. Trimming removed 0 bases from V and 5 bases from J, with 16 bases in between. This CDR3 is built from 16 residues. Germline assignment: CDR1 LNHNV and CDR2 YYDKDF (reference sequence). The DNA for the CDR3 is TGTGCCACCAGCAGAGAGGACCTACTATTGGGGGAGACCCAGTACTTC. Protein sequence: CATSREDLLLGETQYF.

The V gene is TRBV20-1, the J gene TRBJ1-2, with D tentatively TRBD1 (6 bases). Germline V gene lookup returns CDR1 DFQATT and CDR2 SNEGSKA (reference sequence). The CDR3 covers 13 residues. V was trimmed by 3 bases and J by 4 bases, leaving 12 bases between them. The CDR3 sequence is CSASDYRVYGYTF. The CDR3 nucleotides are TGCAGTGCTAGTGACTACAGGGTCTATGGCTACACCTTC.

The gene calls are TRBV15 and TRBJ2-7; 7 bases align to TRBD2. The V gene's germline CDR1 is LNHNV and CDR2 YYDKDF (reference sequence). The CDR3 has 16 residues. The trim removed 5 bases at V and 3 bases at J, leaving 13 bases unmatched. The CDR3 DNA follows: TGTGCCACCAGCCCATGGTCGGGGGGAGGGCTCTACGAGCAGTACTTC. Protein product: CATSPWSGGGLYEQYF.

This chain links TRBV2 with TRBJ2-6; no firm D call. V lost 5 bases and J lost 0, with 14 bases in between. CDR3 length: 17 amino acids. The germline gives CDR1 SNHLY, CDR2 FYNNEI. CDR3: CASSRRPLDSGANVLTF. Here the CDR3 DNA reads TGTGCCAGCAGTAGGCGGCCGCTCGACTCTGGGGCCAACGTCCTGACTTTC.

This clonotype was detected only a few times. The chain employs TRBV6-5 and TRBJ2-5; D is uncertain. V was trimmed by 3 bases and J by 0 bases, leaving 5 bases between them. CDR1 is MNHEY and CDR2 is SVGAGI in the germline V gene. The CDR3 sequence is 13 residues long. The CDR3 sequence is CASSYAYQETQYF. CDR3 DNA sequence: TGTGCCAGCAGTTATGCATACCAAGAGACCCAGTACTTC.

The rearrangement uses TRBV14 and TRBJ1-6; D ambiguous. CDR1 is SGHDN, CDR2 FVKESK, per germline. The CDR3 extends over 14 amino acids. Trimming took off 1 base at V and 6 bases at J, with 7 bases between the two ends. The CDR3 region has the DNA TGTGCCAGCAGCCAAGGATCAGCTAATTCACCCCTCCACTTT. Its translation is CASSQGSANSPLHF.

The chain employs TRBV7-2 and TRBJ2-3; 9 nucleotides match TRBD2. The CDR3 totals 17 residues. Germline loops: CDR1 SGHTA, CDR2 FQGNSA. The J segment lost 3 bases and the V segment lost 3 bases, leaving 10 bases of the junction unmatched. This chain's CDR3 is CASSFLAAGGRTDTQYF. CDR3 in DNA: TGTGCCAGCAGCTTCCTTGCGGCGGGGGGGCGAACAGATACGCAGTATTTT.

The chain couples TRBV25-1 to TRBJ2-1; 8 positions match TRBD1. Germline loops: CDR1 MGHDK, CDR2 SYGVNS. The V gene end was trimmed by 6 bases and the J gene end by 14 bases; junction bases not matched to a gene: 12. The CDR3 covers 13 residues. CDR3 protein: CASSGTGTKVEFF. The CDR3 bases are TGTGCCAGCAGCGGGACAGGCACCAAGGTGGAGTTCTTC.

The CDR3 region has the DNA TGTGCCAGCAGCCAAGTCAATCCAGGGAAAGGCTACACCTTC. Its protein product is CASSQVNPGKGYTF. The chain couples TRBV3-1 to TRBJ1-2; possible D gene TRBD1, 5 bases. V was shortened by 1 base and J by 8 bases, with 14 bases between the two germline ends. The germline gives CDR1 LGHDT, CDR2 YNNKEL (reference sequence). The CDR3 has 14 amino acids.

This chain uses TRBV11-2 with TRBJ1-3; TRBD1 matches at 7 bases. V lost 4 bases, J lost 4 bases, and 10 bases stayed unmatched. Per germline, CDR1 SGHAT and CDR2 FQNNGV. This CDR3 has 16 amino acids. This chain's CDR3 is CASSSGPTGSGNTIYF. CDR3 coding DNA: TGTGCCAGCAGCTCTGGACCGACAGGGTCAGGAAACACCATATATTTT.

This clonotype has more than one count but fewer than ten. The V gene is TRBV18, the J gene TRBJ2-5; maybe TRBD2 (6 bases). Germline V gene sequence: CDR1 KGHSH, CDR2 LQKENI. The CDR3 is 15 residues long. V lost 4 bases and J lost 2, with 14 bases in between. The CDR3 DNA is TGTGCCAGCTCACTAAATAGCGGTGCACAAGAGACCCAGTACTTC. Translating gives CASSLNSGAQETQYF.

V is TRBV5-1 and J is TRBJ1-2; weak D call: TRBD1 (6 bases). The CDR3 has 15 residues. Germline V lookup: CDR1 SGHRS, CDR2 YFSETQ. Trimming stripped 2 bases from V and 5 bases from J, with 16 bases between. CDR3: CASSFWPQGDYGYTF. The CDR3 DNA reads TGCGCCAGCAGCTTCTGGCCACAGGGCGATTATGGCTACACCTTC.

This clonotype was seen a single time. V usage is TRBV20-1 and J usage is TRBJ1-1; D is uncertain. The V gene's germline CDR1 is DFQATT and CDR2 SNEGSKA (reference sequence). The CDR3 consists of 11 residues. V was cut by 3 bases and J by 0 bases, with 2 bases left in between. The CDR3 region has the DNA TGCAGTGCTAGGGTGAACACTGAAGCTTTCTTT. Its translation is CSARVNTEAFF.

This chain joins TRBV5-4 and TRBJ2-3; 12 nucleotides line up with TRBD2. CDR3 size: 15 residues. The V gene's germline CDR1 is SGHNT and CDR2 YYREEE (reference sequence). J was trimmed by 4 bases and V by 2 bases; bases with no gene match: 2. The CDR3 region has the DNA TGTGCCAGCAGCTTTCCTAGCGGGGGGGCAGATACGCAGTATTTT. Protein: CASSFPSGGADTQYF. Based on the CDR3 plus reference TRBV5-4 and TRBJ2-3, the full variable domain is ETGVTQSPTHLIKTRGQQVTLRCSSQSGHNTVSWYQQALGQGPQFIFQYYREEENGRGNFPPRFSGLQFPNYSSELNVNALELDDSALYLCASSFPSGGADTQYFGPGTRLTVL.

CDR3 sequence reads: CASSEARGGAAGETQYF. The CDR3 nucleotides read TGTGCCAGCAGTGAAGCGAGGGGCGGGGCGGCGGGGGAGACCCAGTACTTC. The chain combines TRBV2 with TRBJ2-5, with a tentative D call TRBD2 (6 bases). This CDR3 comprises 17 residues. The ends were cut back, 0 bases at V and 5 bases at J, with 19 bases in the middle. Per the germline V gene, CDR1 is SNHLY and CDR2 is FYNNEI.

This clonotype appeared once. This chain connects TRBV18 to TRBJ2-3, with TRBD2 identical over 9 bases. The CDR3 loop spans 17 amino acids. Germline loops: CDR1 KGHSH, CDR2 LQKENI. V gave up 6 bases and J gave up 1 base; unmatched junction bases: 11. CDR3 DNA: TGTGCCAGCTCCACCCGGGTAGCGGGGGACCGCACAGATACGCAGTATTTT. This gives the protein CASSTRVAGDRTDTQYF. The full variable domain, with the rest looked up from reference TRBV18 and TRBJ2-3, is NAGVMQNPRHLVRRRGQEARLRCSPMKGHSHVYWYRQLPEEGLKFMVYLQKENIIDESGMPKERFSAEFPKEGPSILRIQQVVRGDSAAYFCASSTRVAGDRTDTQYFGPGTRLTVL.

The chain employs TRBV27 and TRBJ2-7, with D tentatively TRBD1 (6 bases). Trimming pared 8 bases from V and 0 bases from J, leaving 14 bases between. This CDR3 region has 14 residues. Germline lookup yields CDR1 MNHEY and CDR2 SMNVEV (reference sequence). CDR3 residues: CASAVDRNSYEQYF. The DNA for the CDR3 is TGTGCCAGCGCCGTTGACAGGAACTCCTACGAGCAGTACTTC.

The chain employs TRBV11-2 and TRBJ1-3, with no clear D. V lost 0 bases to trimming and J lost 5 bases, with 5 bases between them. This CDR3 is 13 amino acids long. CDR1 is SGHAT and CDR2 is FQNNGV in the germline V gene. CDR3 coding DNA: TGTGCCAGCAGCTTAGAGTCCAGAAACACCATATATTTT. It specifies CASSLESRNTIYF.